One and the same sample provided the 5 T cell receptor beta chains below, sequenced in a study of sequential checkpoint blockade in melanoma (dated by TCRdb to about 2019). The treatment or condition label, as the study defines it: randomized to nivolumab then ipilimumab (arm A) or the reverse (arm B). The library was generated by the immunoSEQ multiplex PCR assay. What TCRdb holds here is the immuneACCESS table cut down to in-frame rearrangements. Part of the clones is not present; checked against another copy, under half of the missing clones reflect an unresolved V gene, and the others are unexplained. In all, the sample holds over a thousand clones, and less than 20% of those were seen once. Of the sample, 8.9% is held by the ten largest clones. The source was tumor tissue (inferred from file names), collected from a patient given nivolumab and ipilimumab in sequence. Source of these receptors: a human donor with melanoma.

This clone is large (0.1 to 1%). The CDR3 DNA is TGTGCCACCCTCGACAACACCGGGGAGCTGTTTTTT. The encoded protein is CATLDNTGELFF. The chain uses TRBV9 and TRBJ2-2; D is undetermined. CDR3 length: 12 residues. Germline V lookup: CDR1 SGDLS, CDR2 YYNGEE. The V gene lost 9 bases and the J gene lost 2 bases, with 8 bases spanning the gap.

In its sample, this clone is medium-sized. The chain carries TRBV11-3 and TRBJ2-3, with D hard to call. The CDR3 runs to 16 residues. Germline lookup yields CDR1 SGHNT and CDR2 YENEEA. The V end lost 1 base, the J end lost 2 bases, and 13 bases lay between the germline ends. CDR3 coding DNA: TGTGCCAGCAGCTTAGGCGGCTACCCCCCCACAGATACGCAGTATTTT. It encodes CASSLGGYPPTDTQYF.

This clone has only a few counts. The rearrangement links TRBV28 to TRBJ2-7; D tentatively fits TRBD1 or TRBD2 (5 bases each). Per germline, CDR1 MDHEN and CDR2 SYDVKM. V was trimmed by 5 bases and J by 3 bases, leaving 17 bases between them. The CDR3 contains 15 residues. The CDR3 DNA reads as TGTGCCAGCAGTCCCCCCGCTGCAGGGAGCTACGAGCAGTACTTC. Translation: CASSPPAAGSYEQYF.

This clone is labeled as medium-sized. The V and J genes are TRBV11-3 and TRBJ2-7, with D maybe TRBD2 (7 bases). The CDR3 totals 15 residues. Per germline, CDR1 SGHNT and CDR2 YENEEA. V shed 2 bases and J shed 0 bases, with 11 bases lying between them. The CDR3 loop is CASSLSRGHSYEQYF. Written as DNA, the CDR3 is TGTGCCAGCAGCTTATCGCGGGGGCACTCCTACGAGCAGTACTTC.

This clone ranks as large. The V and J genes are TRBV11-3 and TRBJ2-3; the match to TRBD2 covers 10 bases. V dropped 6 bases and J dropped 6; count of bases not matched to a gene: 9. The CDR3 is 15 residues long. Looked up from germline, CDR1 is SGHNT and CDR2 is YENEEA. This chain's CDR3 is CASRPPSGSVDTQYF. DNA of the CDR3: TGTGCCAGCAGACCCCCTAGCGGGAGTGTTGATACGCAGTATTTT.